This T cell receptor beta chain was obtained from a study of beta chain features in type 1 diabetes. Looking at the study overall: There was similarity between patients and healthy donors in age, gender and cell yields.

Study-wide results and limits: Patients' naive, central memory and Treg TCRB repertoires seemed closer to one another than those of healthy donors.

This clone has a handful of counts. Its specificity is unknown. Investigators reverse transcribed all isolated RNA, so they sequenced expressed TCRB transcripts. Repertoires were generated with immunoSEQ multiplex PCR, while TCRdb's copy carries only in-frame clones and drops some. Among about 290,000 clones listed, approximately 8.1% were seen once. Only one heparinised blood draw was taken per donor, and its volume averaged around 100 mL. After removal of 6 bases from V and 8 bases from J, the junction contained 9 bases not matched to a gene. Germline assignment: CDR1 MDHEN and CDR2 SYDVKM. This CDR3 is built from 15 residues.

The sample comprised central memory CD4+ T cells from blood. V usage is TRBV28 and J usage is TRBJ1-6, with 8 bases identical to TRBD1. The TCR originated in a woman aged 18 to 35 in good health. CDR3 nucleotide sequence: TGTGCCAGCAGCCCTCCGGCAGGGGGCTATTCACCCCTCCACTTT. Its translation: CASSPPAGGYSPLHF.